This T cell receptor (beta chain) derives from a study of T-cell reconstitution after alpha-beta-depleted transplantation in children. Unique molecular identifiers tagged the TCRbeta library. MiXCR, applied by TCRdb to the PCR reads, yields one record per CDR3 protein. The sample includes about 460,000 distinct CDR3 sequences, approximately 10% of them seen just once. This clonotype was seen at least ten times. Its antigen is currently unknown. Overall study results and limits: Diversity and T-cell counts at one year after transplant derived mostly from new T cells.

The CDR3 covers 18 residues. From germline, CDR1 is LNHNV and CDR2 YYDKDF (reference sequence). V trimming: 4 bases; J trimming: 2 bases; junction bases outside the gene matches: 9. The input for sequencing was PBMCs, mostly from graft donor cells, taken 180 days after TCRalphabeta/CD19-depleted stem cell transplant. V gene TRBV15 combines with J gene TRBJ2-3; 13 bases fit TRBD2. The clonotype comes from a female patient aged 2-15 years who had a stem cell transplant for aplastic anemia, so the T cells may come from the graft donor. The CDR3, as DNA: TGTGCCACCAGCACCCGACTAGCGGGAGGCCCTGACACAGATACGCAGTATTTT. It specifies CATSTRLAGGPDTDTQYF.